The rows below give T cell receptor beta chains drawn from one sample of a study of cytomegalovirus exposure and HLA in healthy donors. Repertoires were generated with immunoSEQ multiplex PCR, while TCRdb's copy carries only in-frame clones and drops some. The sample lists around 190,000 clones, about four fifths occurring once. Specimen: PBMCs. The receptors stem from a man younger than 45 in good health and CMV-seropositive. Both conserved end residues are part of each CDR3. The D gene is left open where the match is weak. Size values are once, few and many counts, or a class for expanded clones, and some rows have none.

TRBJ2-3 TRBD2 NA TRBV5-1 TGCGCCAGCAGCTCCCTGACTAGCGGGGCCTTCACAGATACGCAGTATTTT CASSSLTSGAFTDTQYF
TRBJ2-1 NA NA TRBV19 TGTGCCAGTAGTAGACAGTATTGGGGTGATCGGTTCTTC CASSRQYWGDRFF
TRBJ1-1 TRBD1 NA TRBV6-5 TGTGCCAGCAGTTTAGACAGGGATACTGAAGCTTTCTTT CASSLDRDTEAFF
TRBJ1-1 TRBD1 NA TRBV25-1 TGTGCCAGCGACAGGGGTGACACTGAAGCTTTCTTT CASDRGDTEAFF
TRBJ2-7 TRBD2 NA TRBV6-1 TGTGCCAGCAGGCTCACTAGCGGGACCTACGAGCAGTACTTC CASRLTSGTYEQYF
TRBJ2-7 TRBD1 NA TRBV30 TGTGCCTGGAGCATGAACAGGGGGCCCCGCGAGCAGTACTTC CAWSMNRGPREQYF
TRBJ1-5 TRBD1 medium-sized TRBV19 TGTGCCAGTAGTATAGTTTCGACAGGGAATCAGCCCCAGCATTTT CASSIVSTGNQPQHF
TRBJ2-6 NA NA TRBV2 TGTGCCAGTTCTAACTCTGGGGCCAACGTCCTGACTTTC CASSNSGANVLTF
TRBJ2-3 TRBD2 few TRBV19 TGTGCCAGTAGCCTGGGGGGGGGAAACACAGATACGCAGTATTTT CASSLGGGNTDTQYF
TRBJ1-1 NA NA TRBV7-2 TGTGCCAGCAGCTTACCTTCCGTGGGGGGAGCTTTCTTT CASSLPSVGGAFF
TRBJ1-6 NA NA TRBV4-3 TGCGCCAGCAGCCAAGGGACAGATAATTCACCCCTCCACTTT CASSQGTDNSPLHF
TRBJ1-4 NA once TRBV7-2 TGTGCCAGCAGCAAGACAGGTATCGGCACTAATGAAAAACTGTTTTTT CASSKTGIGTNEKLFF
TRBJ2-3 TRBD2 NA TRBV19 TGTGCCAGTAGGACTAGGGGAGGGGCGGATACGCAGTATTTT CASRTRGGADTQYF
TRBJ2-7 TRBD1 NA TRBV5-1 TGCGCCAGCAGCAGGGGACAGGGACCCTACGAGCAGTACTTC CASSRGQGPYEQYF
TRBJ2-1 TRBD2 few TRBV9 TGTGCCAGCAGCGTAGCCCCGCTAGCGGGAGGCGGCGGTGAGCAGTTCTTC CASSVAPLAGGGGEQFF
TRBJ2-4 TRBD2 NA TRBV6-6 TGTGCCAGCAGGGATAGACTAGCGAGTAGGGACATTCAGTACTTC CASRDRLASRDIQYF
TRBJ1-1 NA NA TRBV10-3 TGTGCCATCAGTGGAGCTATGAACACTGAAGCTTTCTTT CAISGAMNTEAFF
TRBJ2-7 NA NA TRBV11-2 TGTGCCAGCAGCCGGACCGGGGGCTCCTACGAGCAGTACTTC CASSRTGGSYEQYF
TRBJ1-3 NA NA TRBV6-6 TGTGCCAGCAGTTACTCCGAGCTCGGGAACACCATATATTTT CASSYSELGNTIYF
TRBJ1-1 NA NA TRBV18 TGTGCCAGCTCACCACCAGGGGGCACTGAAGCTTTCTTT CASSPPGGTEAFF
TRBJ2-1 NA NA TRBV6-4 TGTGCCAGCAGTGACTTAGGGGGGGCATCAAGGAATGAGCAGTTCTTC CASSDLGGASRNEQFF
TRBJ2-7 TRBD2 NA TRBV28 TGTGCCAGCAGTCCCCCGACTAGCGGGACCTCCTACGAGCAGTACTTC CASSPPTSGTSYEQYF
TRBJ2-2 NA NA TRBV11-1 TGTGCCAGCAGCTTAGGGAGAAACGGGGAGCTGTTTTTT CASSLGRNGELFF
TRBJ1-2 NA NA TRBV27 TGTGCCAGCAGTCCCATCCCATATACAGCTATATATGGCTACACCTTC CASSPIPYTAIYGYTF
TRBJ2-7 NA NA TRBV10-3 TGTGCCATCAGTGACCCCTTAGGAGGGTCCGGGACTCAGAGCTCCTACGAGCAGTACTTC CAISDPLGGSGTQSSYEQYF
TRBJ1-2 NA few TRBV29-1 TGCAGCGTGCCGTCCGGGTCCTTAAACTATGGCTACACCTTC CSVPSGSLNYGYTF
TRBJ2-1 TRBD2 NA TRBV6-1 TGTGCCAGCAGGGGCGGGGGGAGCTCCTACAATGAGCAGTTCTTC CASRGGGSSYNEQFF
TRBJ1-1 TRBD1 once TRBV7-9 TGTGCCAGCAGCCCCTGGGGACAGACTGAAGCTTTCTTT CASSPWGQTEAFF
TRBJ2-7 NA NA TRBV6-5 TGTGCCAGCACACCACTAGGATTGATGGGCGACGAGCAGTACTTC CASTPLGLMGDEQYF
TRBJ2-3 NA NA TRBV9 TGTGCCAGCAGCGTAGAGGGGGGCGGGGGAACAGATACGCAGTATTTT CASSVEGGGGTDTQYF
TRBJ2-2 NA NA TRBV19 TGTGCCAGTAGTCTCAGGGACACCGGGGACACCGGGGAGCTGTTTTTT CASSLRDTGDTGELFF
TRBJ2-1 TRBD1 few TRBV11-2 TGTGCCAGCAGCCTAAGTGTTGGGACAGGGTCCTACAATGAGCAGTTCTTC CASSLSVGTGSYNEQFF
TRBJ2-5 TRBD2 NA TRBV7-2 TGTGCCAGCAGCCCCCTACGGTTTGTTAGCGGGGAGGGAGAGACCCAGTACTTC CASSPLRFVSGEGETQYF
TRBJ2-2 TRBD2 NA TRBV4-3 TGCGCCAGCAGCCAAGGACTAGCGGGGGCCGGGGAGCTGTTTTTT CASSQGLAGAGELFF
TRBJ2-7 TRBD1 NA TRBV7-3 TGTGCCAGCAGCCAGGGACAGATCTCCTACGAGCAGTACTTC CASSQGQISYEQYF
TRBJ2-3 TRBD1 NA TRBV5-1 TGCGCCAGCAGCTGGGGACAGACCACAGATACGCAGTATTTT CASSWGQTTDTQYF
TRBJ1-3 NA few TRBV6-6 TGTGCCAGCAGTCCGATACCCAGGGTTGGGAACACCATATATTTT CASSPIPRVGNTIYF
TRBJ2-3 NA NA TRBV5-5 TGTGCCAGCAGCTCCCGCTACCTGATGGGCACAGATACGCAGTATTTT CASSSRYLMGTDTQYF
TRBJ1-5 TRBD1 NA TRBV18 TGTGCCAGCTCACCACGCCCGGGACAGACTCCTTCCCTAGAAAATCAGCCCCAGCATTTT CASSPRPGQTPSLENQPQHF
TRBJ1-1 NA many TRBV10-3 TGTGCCATCAATGGGCAAGGGAACACTGAAGCTTTCTTT CAINGQGNTEAFF